The 30 T cell receptor beta chains presented below share a single source sample, sequenced in a study of T cell responses to AZD1222 COVID-19 vaccine. Measured with immunoSEQ multiplex PCR; TCRdb has only the in-frame clones, and not every one. The data hold roughly 120,000 clones, with 91% observed a single time. The sequencing used peripheral blood, collected on day 0 of AZD1222 vaccination. The receptors stem from an adult in good health.

The chain is built from TRBV2 and TRBJ2-5, with TRBD2 matching 13 bases. The CDR3 consists of 16 residues. Trimming removed 4 bases from V and 5 bases from J; junction bases left unmatched: 7. CDR1 and CDR2 from the germline V gene are SNHLY and FYNNEI. DNA of the CDR3: TGTGCCAGCAGTGGTGGACTAGCGGGAGATGGCGAGACCCAGTACTTC. This gives the protein CASSGGLAGDGETQYF.

The CDR3 region has the DNA TGTGCCAGCAGCCAAGAGTACGGGGGGGGGAACAATGAGCAGTTCTTC. Translation gives CASSQEYGGGNNEQFF. The chain uses TRBV4-2 and TRBJ2-1; TRBD2 matches 8 bases. V dropped 0 bases and J dropped 5; count of bases not matched to a gene: 6. The CDR3 totals 16 residues. Germline CDR1 LGHNA, CDR2 YNFKEQ.

The genes are TRBV3-1 (or the pseudogene TRBV3-2) and TRBJ2-7; 10 positions match TRBD1. Germline assignment: CDR1 LGHDT and CDR2 YNNKEL (reference sequence). This CDR3 region has 14 residues. Trimming removed 4 bases from V and 3 bases from J; junction bases left unmatched: 3. This CDR3 reads CASSPGQGLYEQYF. The CDR3 coding sequence is TGTGCCAGCAGCCCGGGACAGGGGCTCTACGAGCAGTACTTC.

This chain joins TRBV29-1 and TRBJ2-3; no clear D. Germline V lookup: CDR1 SQVTM, CDR2 ANQGSEA. The length of the CDR3 is 13 residues. V was clipped by 1 base and J by 3 bases, with 8 bases between them. This CDR3 reads CSVEVVETDTQYF. The DNA for the CDR3 is TGCAGCGTTGAAGTCGTAGAAACAGATACGCAGTATTTT.

This chain links TRBV15 with TRBJ1-5; D is undetermined. The CDR3 has 16 amino acids. Trimming stripped 0 bases from V and 8 bases from J, with 17 bases between. Germline CDR1 LNHNV, CDR2 YYDKDF (reference sequence). CDR3 coding DNA: TGTGCCACCAGCAGAGATCCTAGGCAGTCTGGAGAGCCCCAGCATTTT. This sequence encodes CATSRDPRQSGEPQHF.

This chain links TRBV6-1 with TRBJ1-2; D not resolved. The CDR3 has 13 amino acids. Germline assignment: CDR1 MNHNS and CDR2 SASEGT. V was cut by 1 base and J by 4 bases, with 7 bases left in between. Here the CDR3 reads CASSEDIGYGYTF. CDR3 coding DNA: TGTGCCAGCAGTGAAGACATCGGCTATGGCTACACCTTC.

The rearrangement uses TRBV4-2 and TRBJ2-7; 7 bases align to TRBD1. The CDR3 length is 14 residues. Per the germline V gene, CDR1 is LGHNA and CDR2 is YNFKEQ. Trimming cost V 5 bases and J 2 bases; bases outside gene matches: 6. The CDR3 protein is CASSTYRGAYEQYF. The CDR3 region has the DNA TGTGCCAGCAGCACTTACAGGGGTGCCTACGAGCAGTACTTC.

The rearrangement links TRBV29-1 to TRBJ1-2; 7 bases align to TRBD1. With V trimmed by 6 bases and J by 0 bases, 7 bases remained unmatched. The V gene's germline CDR1 is SQVTM and CDR2 ANQGSEA. The CDR3 covers 14 residues. In nucleotides, the CDR3 is TGCAGCGTCCCCTTTCAGGGGGCTAACTATGGCTACACCTTC. Its translation is CSVPFQGANYGYTF.

The chain is built from TRBV5-1 and TRBJ2-5; 7 bases are a match to TRBD2. CDR1 SGHRS and CDR2 YFSETQ come from the germline V gene. Trimming cost V 0 bases and J 3 bases; bases outside gene matches: 8. This CDR3 has 16 amino acids. CDR3 in amino acids: CASSLGPAGTEETQYF. The DNA of the CDR3 is TGCGCCAGCAGCTTGGGTCCAGCGGGAACGGAAGAGACCCAGTACTTC.

This chain uses TRBV6-2 or TRBV6-3 with TRBJ1-5; 8 bases agree with TRBD1. Germline CDR1 reads MNHEY; CDR2 reads SVGEGT. CDR3 length: 17 residues. V shed 6 bases, J shed 2 bases, and the junction held 12 bases outside the gene matches. The CDR3 sequence: CASSPIIGGQGNQPQHF. In DNA, the CDR3 is TGTGCCAGCAGCCCTATCATTGGGGGACAGGGCAATCAGCCCCAGCATTTT.

J is TRBJ1-2 and V is TRBV9, with unresolved D. CDR3 length equals 15 residues. Per the germline V gene, CDR1 is SGDLS and CDR2 is YYNGEE. Trimming removed 0 bases at V and 5 bases at J, with 14 bases between. The CDR3: CASSVDVGKTYGYTF. The CDR3 DNA follows: TGTGCCAGCAGCGTAGACGTGGGGAAAACTTATGGCTACACCTTC.

The chain recombines TRBV7-8 with TRBJ1-2, with TRBD1 as a possible D gene (6 bases). CDR3 size: 15 residues. Germline CDR1 SGHVS, CDR2 FQNEAQ. Deletions cut 0 bases from V and 5 bases from J, with 13 bases between. The CDR3 loop is CASSLAGTNAYGYTF. CDR3 DNA: TGTGCCAGCAGCTTAGCCGGGACAAATGCTTATGGCTACACCTTC.

The chain links TRBV5-4 to TRBJ1-4; D ambiguous. The V gene's germline CDR1 is SGHNT and CDR2 YYREEE (reference sequence). Trimming left V 6 bases short and J 7 bases short, with 13 bases between. The CDR3 length is 13 residues. DNA of the CDR3: TGTGCCAGCAAGGCAGGTGGTGGTGAAAAACTGTTTTTT. This encodes CASKAGGGEKLFF.

The chain combines TRBV28 with TRBJ2-7, with 7 bases lining up with TRBD1. Trimming removed 7 bases from V and 2 bases from J; junction bases left unmatched: 11. The CDR3 loop spans 15 amino acids. From germline, CDR1 is MDHEN and CDR2 SYDVKM. CDR3 nucleotides: TGTGCCAGCACAGGGGGTATTCTTAGGACCTACGAGCAGTACTTC. This sequence encodes CASTGGILRTYEQYF.

The gene calls are TRBV9 and TRBJ2-5, with 12 nucleotides matching TRBD2. Germline V gene sequence: CDR1 SGDLS, CDR2 YYNGEE. With 0 bases clipped from V and 0 bases from J, the junction kept 3 bases outside the gene matches. This CDR3 is 17 amino acids long. CDR3 loop: CASSVGLAGGYQETQYF. In nucleotides, the CDR3 is TGTGCCAGCAGCGTAGGGCTAGCGGGGGGGTACCAAGAGACCCAGTACTTC. The full variable domain, rest sourced from reference TRBV9 and TRBJ2-5, is DSGVTQTPKHLITATGQRVTLRCSPRSGDLSVYWYQQSLDQGLQFLIQYYNGEERAKGNILERFSAQQFPDLHSELNLSSLELGDSALYFCASSVGLAGGYQETQYFGPGTRLLVL.

V usage is TRBV29-1 and J usage is TRBJ1-2; TRBD1 matches 7 bases. The CDR3 is made up of 14 amino acids. The J segment lost 4 bases and the V segment lost 0 bases, leaving 5 bases of the junction unmatched. Germline CDR1 is SQVTM and CDR2 is ANQGSEA. The CDR3 coding sequence is TGCAGCGTTGAAGATCGGGGGACAGCCTATGGCTACACCTTC. This gives the protein CSVEDRGTAYGYTF.

The V call is TRBV6-5, the J call TRBJ2-1; D remains unclear. Trimming shortened V by 10 bases and J by 2 bases, and 18 bases separated the two germline ends. This CDR3 spans 15 amino acids. CDR1 and CDR2 (germline): MNHEY, SVGAGI. The CDR3 here is CATSVLAGPYNEQFF. CDR3 sequence (DNA): TGTGCCACGTCGGTTTTGGCTGGGCCCTACAATGAGCAGTTCTTC.

The rearrangement links TRBV7-8 to TRBJ2-5, with TRBD1 as a possible D gene (5 bases). Germline assignment: CDR1 SGHVS and CDR2 FQNEAQ. The CDR3 sequence is 14 residues long. V lost 1 base, J lost 2 bases, and 8 bases lay in between. CDR3 protein: CASSLVWTQETQYF. The CDR3 region has the DNA TGTGCCAGCAGCTTAGTCTGGACACAAGAGACCCAGTACTTC. The full variable domain, with the rest looked up from reference TRBV7-8 and TRBJ2-5, is GAGVSQSPRYKVAKRGQDVALRCDPISGHVSLFWYQQALGQGPEFLTYFQNEAQLDKSGLPSDRFFAERPEGSVSTLKIQRTQQEDSAVYLCASSLVWTQETQYFGPGTRLLVL.

This chain joins TRBV7-4 and TRBJ1-1, with D tentatively TRBD1 (5 bases). Trimming stripped 5 bases from V and 8 bases from J, with 9 bases between. The CDR3 totals 11 residues. Germline loops: CDR1 SGHVT, CDR2 SQSDAQ. The CDR3 DNA is TGTGCCAGCAGCCTAAAGGGGGAAGCTTTCTTT. Its translation is CASSLKGEAFF. Full variable domain (missing parts from reference TRBV7-4 and TRBJ1-1): GAGVSQSPRYKVAKRGRDVALRCDSISGHVTLYWYRQTLGQGSEVLTYSQSDAQRDKSGRPSGRFSAERPERSVSTLKIQRTEQGDSAVYLCASSLKGEAFFGQGTRLTVV.

This chain uses TRBV19 with TRBJ1-4; perhaps TRBD1 as D (6 bases). CDR1 LNHDA and CDR2 SQIVND come from the germline V gene (reference sequence). The CDR3 extends over 15 amino acids. V gave up 4 bases and J gave up 4 bases, with 13 bases separating them. The CDR3 DNA reads as TGTGCCAGTAGTACCACCGACAGGCTTAATGAAAAACTGTTTTTT. Translated, it gives CASSTTDRLNEKLFF. The complete variable domain, with remaining parts taken from reference TRBV19 and TRBJ1-4, reads DGGITQSPKYLFRKEGQNVTLSCEQNLNHDAMYWYRQDPGQGLRLIYYSQIVNDFQKGDIAEGYSVSREKKESFPLTVTSAQKNPTAFYLCASSTTDRLNEKLFFGSGTQLSVL.

The chain links TRBV4-1 to TRBJ1-2; 12 positions match TRBD1. V gave up 2 bases and J gave up 8 bases; unmatched junction bases: 6. The CDR3 runs to 15 residues. Looked up from germline, CDR1 is MGHRA and CDR2 is YSYEKL. Here the CDR3 DNA reads TGCGCCAGCAGCCAACCGGGACAGGGGGCGCGAGGCTACACCTTC. It is translated as CASSQPGQGARGYTF.

Here the CDR3 DNA reads TGTGCCAGCAGCACCGGGACTAGCGGGAGAAAATGGGGAGATACGCAGTATTTT. Translated: CASSTGTSGRKWGDTQYF. This chain uses TRBV5-4 with TRBJ2-3; 14 positions agree with TRBD2. This CDR3 is 18 amino acids long. V lost 4 bases to trimming and J lost 5 bases; unmatched junction nucleotides: 12. CDR1 and CDR2 from the germline V gene are SGHNT and YYREEE (reference sequence).

The chain combines TRBV20-1 with TRBJ1-2, with D uncertain. V was shortened by 5 bases and J by 8 bases, with 9 bases between the two germline ends. Germline-derived CDR1 and CDR2 are DFQATT and SNEGSKA (reference sequence). This CDR3 region has 10 residues. The CDR3 DNA reads as TGCAGTGCTGACCTCGGGGGCTACACCTTC. This translates into CSADLGGYTF.

The genes are TRBV3-1 (or the pseudogene TRBV3-2) and TRBJ1-2, with a weak D call TRBD1 (6 bases). The CDR3 extends over 11 amino acids. V lost 3 bases and J lost 8, with 7 bases in between. Germline loops: CDR1 LGHDT, CDR2 YNNKEL (reference sequence). As DNA, the CDR3 is TGTGCCAGCAGCCAGGGGGCCGGCTACACCTTC. Translating it yields CASSQGAGYTF.

V usage is TRBV7-6 and J usage is TRBJ2-1; TRBD1 is a possible D gene (8 bases). V was trimmed by 6 bases and J by 0 bases, leaving 18 bases between them. From germline, CDR1 is SGHVS and CDR2 FNYEAQ. The CDR3 runs to 17 residues. The CDR3 bases are TGTGCCAGCAGTCGCACAGGGGGGGTCGGCTCCTACAATGAGCAGTTCTTC. It codes for CASSRTGGVGSYNEQFF.

The chain employs TRBV5-1 and TRBJ1-5; perhaps TRBD1 as D (6 bases). Germline V gene sequence: CDR1 SGHRS, CDR2 YFSETQ. The CDR3 loop spans 13 amino acids. Trimming pared 0 bases from V and 7 bases from J, leaving 8 bases between. CDR3 DNA sequence: TGCGCCAGCAGCTTGGAAGGGGGACAGCCCCAGCATTTT. It yields the protein CASSLEGGQPQHF.

The chain links TRBV5-1 to TRBJ1-6; D possibly corresponds to TRBD1 (6 bases). The CDR3 sequence is 15 residues long. The V gene lost 2 bases and the J gene lost 8 bases, with 14 bases spanning the gap. Germline V gene sequence: CDR1 SGHRS, CDR2 YFSETQ. For the CDR3, the DNA is TGCGCCAGCAGCTTTTCAGGGGCGGCAGATTCACCCCTCCACTTT. This encodes CASSFSGAADSPLHF.

This clone was observed once. CDR3 region: CATSREQGRTDTQYF. The CDR3 DNA follows: TGTGCCACCAGCAGAGAACAGGGCCGCACAGATACGCAGTATTTT. The rearrangement joins TRBV15 to TRBJ2-3; a possible D gene is TRBD1 (6 bases). Germline V lookup: CDR1 LNHNV, CDR2 YYDKDF (reference sequence). CDR3 length: 15 residues. The V and J ends lost 0 bases and 1 base respectively, with 8 bases between them.

There are a few counts of this clone. The chain has TRBV10-3 and TRBJ1-1; D not certain. Germline V gives CDR1 ENHRY, CDR2 SYGVKD. V was shortened by 5 bases and J by 6 bases, with 10 bases between the two germline ends. The CDR3 has 12 residues. The CDR3 protein is CAISTVRAEAFF. In DNA form, the CDR3 reads TGTGCCATCAGTACTGTGCGCGCTGAAGCTTTCTTT.

This sequence joins TRBV19 and TRBJ2-7; the D gene is possibly TRBD2 (6 bases). CDR1 and CDR2 from the germline V gene are LNHDA and SQIVND (reference sequence). The CDR3 loop spans 12 amino acids. V was pared by 4 bases and J by 7 bases, with 11 bases between. The CDR3 region has the DNA TGTGCCAGTAGTACCAGGAGCGGGGAGCAGTACTTC. It yields the protein CASSTRSGEQYF.